The rows below give T cell receptor beta chains drawn from one sample of a study of blood T cells in healthy people across ages. TCRdb independently ran MiXCR on the 5' RACE reads; one entry per CDR3 protein. The table shows under 2 million distinct CDR3 sequences, with roughly 30% occurring only once. Sequencing was done on a sample of blood. Source of these receptors: a woman younger than 45 in good health. Each CDR3 is given with its conserved first and last residue. A D gene is named only where the DNA matches it firmly. Expanded clones get a size class; other rows say once, few or many, or leave the size out.

>.|TRBJ1-2|TRBV7-2|.
TGTGCCAGCAGCGCTAGAAATAACTATGGCTACACCTTC
CASSARNNYGYTF
>.|TRBJ1-1|TRBV30|TRBD1
TGTGCCTGGGGGAAGCAGGGGGCGACTGAAGCTTTCTTT
CAWGKQGATEAFF
>many|TRBJ2-3|TRBV6-5|TRBD2
TGTGCCAGCAGTTACTCAGGGACTAGCGGGGGAGGTACAGATACGCAGTATTTT
CASSYSGTSGGGTDTQYF
>few|TRBJ2-1|TRBV7-3|.
TGTGCCAGCAGCTTAGGAAACCCCGTCTACAATGAGCAGTTCTTC
CASSLGNPVYNEQFF
>.|TRBJ2-7|TRBV28|.
TGTGCCAGCAGTTGGGGGAGGACAGTATCCTACGAGCAGTACTTC
CASSWGRTVSYEQYF
>many|TRBJ1-2|TRBV7-9|.
TGTGCCAGCAGCTTAGATGACTATGGCTACACCTTC
CASSLDDYGYTF
>.|TRBJ2-1|TRBV9|.
TGTGCCAGCAGCGTAGTCGGTCTTGACCCTTACAATGAGCAGTTCTTC
CASSVVGLDPYNEQFF
>.|TRBJ2-3|TRBV7-8|TRBD1
TGTGCCAGCAGCCCCCCCGGAACCGGGACAGCATACACAGATACGCAGTATTTT
CASSPPGTGTAYTDTQYF
>few|TRBJ2-3|TRBV6-5|TRBD2
TGTGCCAGCAGCAGGACTAGCGGGAGGAGTACAGATACGCAGTATTTT
CASSRTSGRSTDTQYF
>.|TRBJ2-1|TRBV19|TRBD2
TGTGCCAGTAGTACAACTAGCGGGAGTGTTAATGAGCAGTTCTTC
CASSTTSGSVNEQFF
>few|TRBJ2-5|TRBV5-1|TRBD1
TGCGCCAGCAGCCAGGGGACAGGGGGAGGAAAGACCCAGTACTTC
CASSQGTGGGKTQYF
>.|TRBJ2-3|TRBV6-2/TRBV6-3|.
TGTGCCAGCAGTCACCTAGCGACCCCGGATACGCAGTATTTT
CASSHLATPDTQYF
>.|TRBJ2-1|TRBV5-5|.
TGTGCCAGCAGCTGGGGACCGACAGGTTCAAATGAGCAGTTCTTC
CASSWGPTGSNEQFF
>few|TRBJ2-7|TRBV7-9|TRBD2
TGTGCCAGCAGCAAAGCCGCCGGGGAGGGGTCACCCTACGAGCAGTACTTC
CASSKAAGEGSPYEQYF
>.|TRBJ1-2|TRBV12-3/TRBV12-4|TRBD1
TGTGCCAGCGGTTTTTCGGGACAGCCTAACTATGGCTACACCTTC
CASGFSGQPNYGYTF
>once|TRBJ2-3|TRBV20-1|.
TGCAGTGCTGACGAATGGCCCACAGATACGCAGTATTTT
CSADEWPTDTQYF
>.|TRBJ1-1|TRBV11-2|.
TGTGCCAGCAGCCATAGCAGGCGGATGAACACTGAAGCTTTCTTT
CASSHSRRMNTEAFF
>once|TRBJ1-1|TRBV29-1|.
TGCAGCTTGAGGGGAGTCGGCACTGAAGCTTTCTTT
CSLRGVGTEAFF
>.|TRBJ2-7|TRBV7-2|.
TGTGCCAGCAGTTTAGAGTGGGTTTATGCGGGGGACACCTACGAGCAGTACTTC
CASSLEWVYAGDTYEQYF
>few|TRBJ1-2|TRBV7-9|.
TGTGCCAGCAGCTTAGGGGCTCCCTCAGGCTATGGCTACACCTTC
CASSLGAPSGYGYTF
>many|TRBJ2-7|TRBV29-1|.
TGCAGCGTTGGTTGGGTTACCCCCTACGAGCAGTACTTC
CSVGWVTPYEQYF
>.|TRBJ1-1|TRBV11-2|.
TGTGCCAGCAGCTTAGGCACCTTGGGCACTGAAGCTTTCTTT
CASSLGTLGTEAFF
>.|TRBJ2-3|TRBV2|TRBD2
TGTGCCAGCGGCGATAGCGGGGTTGGCACAGATACGCAGTATTTT
CASGDSGVGTDTQYF
>.|TRBJ2-3|TRBV7-8|.
TGTGCCAGCAGCTGGGGTCGGGGTAAGGCGGATACGCGGTATTTT
CASSWGRGKADTRYF
>.|TRBJ1-5|TRBV10-3|TRBD1
TGTGCCACCGCCGTGACAGGGGGGGACACTCAGCCCCAGCATTTT
CATAVTGGDTQPQHF
>few|TRBJ2-7|TRBV6-1|TRBD2
TGTGCCAGCAGTGAACCCCGAGTAGCGGGCTCCTACAATGAGCAGTACTTC
CASSEPRVAGSYNEQYF
>.|TRBJ2-7|TRBV15|TRBD1
TGTGCCACCAGCAGGCTTTATTCCCGGACAGGGGTATCCTACGAGCAGTACTTC
CATSRLYSRTGVSYEQYF
>.|TRBJ2-1|TRBV12-3/TRBV12-4|TRBD2
TGTGCCAGCAGTTCGGGGGGGGCCTTAAATGAGCAGTTCTTC
CASSSGGALNEQFF
>.|TRBJ1-1|TRBV3-1|.
TGTGCCAGCAGCCAAGATCTACGGACAGAGACCAGCACTGAAGCTTTCTTT
CASSQDLRTETSTEAFF
>many|TRBJ2-2|TRBV3-1|.
TGTGCCAGCAGCCAGTTAACCGGGGAGCTGTTTTTT
CASSQLTGELFF
>few|TRBJ2-5|TRBV20-1|.
TGCAGTGCCGACGTTATTCGGGGGAGGGGGCAAGAGACCCAGTACTTC
CSADVIRGRGQETQYF
>.|TRBJ2-1|TRBV7-2|TRBD2
TGTGCCAGCAGCCACCGGGACTATGGAGACAATGAGCAGTTCTTC
CASSHRDYGDNEQFF
>few|TRBJ2-3|TRBV9|.
TGTGCCAGCAGCGTCCTCGGGATCAAGGGAACTAAGGTGCCAGATACGCAGTATTTT
CASSVLGIKGTKVPDTQYF
>.|TRBJ2-1|TRBV18|TRBD2
TGTGCCAGCTCACCACCATTGCTAGCGGGCAATGAGCAGTTCTTC
CASSPPLLAGNEQFF
>few|TRBJ1-4|TRBV7-2|.
TGTGCCAGCAGCTTAGTGGCGGGGGCGTCTGAAAAACTGTTTTTT
CASSLVAGASEKLFF
>.|TRBJ2-7|TRBV5-1|TRBD1
TGCGCCAGCAGCTTGGTGTCTTCGGTGGGGACAGACTTCTACGAGCAGTACTTC
CASSLVSSVGTDFYEQYF
>many|TRBJ1-4|TRBV28|.
TGTGCCAGCAGTCCGTACAGGGTTGGGGGTGAAAAACTGTTTTTT
CASSPYRVGGEKLFF
>few|TRBJ1-2|TRBV29-1|.
TGCAACTCATGGTGGGGGAACGGTGGCTACACCTTC
CNSWWGNGGYTF
>.|TRBJ2-1|TRBV5-4|.
TGTGCCAGCAGCTTGTCCTTGATGGGAAGCTCCTACAATGAGCAGTTCTTC
CASSLSLMGSSYNEQFF
>.|TRBJ1-1|TRBV21-1|.
TGTGCCAGCAGCATGGGTGGTTTCGGTGGGGAATTGTGGGTGAACACTGAAGCTTTCTTT
CASSMGGFGGELWVNTEAFF
>few|TRBJ2-5|TRBV7-9|TRBD2
TGTGCCAGCAGCTTAAGCGGGGGGCGCCAAGAGACCCAGTACTTC
CASSLSGGRQETQYF
>once|TRBJ2-1|TRBV30|TRBD1
TGTGCCTGGAGTGTACAAAGGGGACAGGGTTTCGACAATGAGCAGTTCTTC
CAWSVQRGQGFDNEQFF
>.|TRBJ2-4|TRBV6-6|.
TGTGCCAGCAGGCCCGCCACCAAAAACATTCAGTACTTC
CASRPATKNIQYF
>.|TRBJ2-5|TRBV13|TRBD2
TGTGCCAGCAGCGCGTCCGGGACTACTTGGCCCCAGTACTTC
CASSASGTTWPQYF
>.|TRBJ2-5|TRBV10-1|TRBD2
TGCGCCAGCAGTTCCCGGGAGGGCCCGGTAGAGACCCAGTACTTC
CASSSREGPVETQYF
>few|TRBJ1-2|TRBV28|TRBD1
TGTGCCAGCAATCCACAGGGGTCCTTTGGCTACACCTTC
CASNPQGSFGYTF
>.|TRBJ2-7|TRBV3-1|.
TGTGCCAGCAGCCAAGATTTTGGGCCTTACGAGCAGTACTTC
CASSQDFGPYEQYF
>few|TRBJ2-2|TRBV29-1|.
TGCAGCGTTACGACAGGGAACACCGGGGAGCTGTTTTTT
CSVTTGNTGELFF
>.|TRBJ1-2|TRBV18|TRBD1
TGTGCCAGCTCCCCCGAGACAGGGAGCTATGGCTACACCTTC
CASSPETGSYGYTF
>.|TRBJ2-1|TRBV20-1|TRBD2
TGCAGTGCTAGTCAGTTCGGACTAGCGGTCTACAATGAGCAGTTCTTC
CSASQFGLAVYNEQFF
>.|TRBJ1-1|TRBV29-1|.
TGCAGCGTCTTTGACAGGCAACGAATGAACACTGAAGCTTTCTTT
CSVFDRQRMNTEAFF
>.|TRBJ2-1|TRBV7-2|.
TGTGCAGCTAGCGCGGGCCACAATGAGCAGTTCTTC
CAASAGHNEQFF
>.|TRBJ2-7|TRBV5-6|TRBD2
TGTGCCAGTAGCTTGCGGGGGGTGTCGACCTACGAGCAGTACTTC
CASSLRGVSTYEQYF